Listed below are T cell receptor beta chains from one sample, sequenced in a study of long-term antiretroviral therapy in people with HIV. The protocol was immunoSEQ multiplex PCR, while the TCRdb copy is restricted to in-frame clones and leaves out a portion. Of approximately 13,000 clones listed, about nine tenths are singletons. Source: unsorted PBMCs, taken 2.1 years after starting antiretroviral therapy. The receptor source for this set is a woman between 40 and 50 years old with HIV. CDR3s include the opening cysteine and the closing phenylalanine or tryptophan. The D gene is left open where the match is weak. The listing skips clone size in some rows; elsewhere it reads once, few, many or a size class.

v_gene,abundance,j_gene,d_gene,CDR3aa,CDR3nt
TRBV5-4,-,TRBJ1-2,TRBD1,CASSLQGQGNGYTF,TGTGCCAGCAGCTTGCAGGGACAGGGAAATGGCTACACCTTC
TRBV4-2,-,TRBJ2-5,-,CASSPTLTPETQYF,TGTGCCAGCAGCCCTACTCTGACCCCCGAGACCCAGTACTTC
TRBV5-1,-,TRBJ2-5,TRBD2,CASSLGTSGGGQETQYF,TGCGCCAGCAGCCTCGGGACTAGCGGGGGGGGTCAAGAGACCCAGTACTTC
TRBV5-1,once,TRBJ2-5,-,CASSLGVGQGRAFTQETQYF,TGCGCCAGCAGCTTGGGGGTCGGCCAGGGCAGGGCCTTCACTCAGGAGACCCAGTACTTC
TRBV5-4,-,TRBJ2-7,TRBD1,CASSFRDRPHEQYF,TGTGCCAGCAGCTTCCGGGACAGGCCCCACGAGCAGTACTTC
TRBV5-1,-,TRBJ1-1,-,CASSSSPPEGSTEAFF,TGCGCCAGCAGCTCAAGCCCACCGGAGGGAAGTACTGAAGCTTTCTTT
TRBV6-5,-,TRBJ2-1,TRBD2,CASSSRLAGFENEQFF,TGTGCCAGCAGTTCGCGACTAGCGGGGTTTGAAAATGAGCAGTTCTTC
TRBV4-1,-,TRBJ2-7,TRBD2,CASSQGGGRLYEQYF,TGCGCCAGCAGCCAGGGGGGGGGACGCCTCTACGAGCAGTACTTC
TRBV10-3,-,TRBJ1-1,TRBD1,CAISEFHRGQNTEAFF,TGTGCCATCAGTGAGTTCCACAGGGGGCAGAACACTGAAGCTTTCTTT
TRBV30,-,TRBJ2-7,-,CAWRKTLSYEQYF,TGTGCCTGGAGGAAGACTCTCTCCTACGAGCAGTACTTC
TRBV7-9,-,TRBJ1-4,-,CASSPFGPSNGEKLFF,TGTGCCAGCAGCCCATTCGGACCGTCTAACGGTGAAAAACTGTTTTTT
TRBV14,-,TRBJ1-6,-,CASSQEGFSPLHF,TGTGCCAGCAGCCAAGAAGGGTTCTCACCCCTCCACTTT
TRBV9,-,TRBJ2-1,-,CASSVGQPRDEQFF,TGTGCCAGCAGCGTAGGCCAACCCCGGGATGAGCAGTTCTTC
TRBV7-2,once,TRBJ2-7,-,CASSQPGAFEQYF,TGTGCCAGCAGCCAGCCGGGGGCTTTCGAGCAGTACTTC
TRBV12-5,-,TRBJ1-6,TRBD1,CASGFAGDSHLSSYNSPLHF,TGTGCTAGTGGTTTCGCCGGGGACAGCCACCTGAGCTCCTATAATTCACCCCTCCACTTT
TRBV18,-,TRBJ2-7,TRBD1,CASSPNAGTGDDEQYF,TGTGCCAGCTCACCAAATGCCGGGACAGGGGATGACGAGCAGTACTTC
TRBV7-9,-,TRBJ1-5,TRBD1,CASSLGTGVQQPQHF,TGTGCCAGCAGCTTAGGGACAGGGGTTCAACAGCCCCAGCATTTT
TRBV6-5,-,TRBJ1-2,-,CASTLGPKGYTF,TGTGCCAGCACCTTGGGGCCTAAAGGCTACACCTTC
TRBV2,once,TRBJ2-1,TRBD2,CASSRTSGGAGEQFF,TGTGCCAGCAGCCGGACTAGCGGGGGGGCCGGTGAGCAGTTCTTC
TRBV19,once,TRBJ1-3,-,CASIPRVSGNTIYF,TGTGCCAGTATCCCAAGGGTCTCTGGAAACACCATATATTTT
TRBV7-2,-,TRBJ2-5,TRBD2,CASSSETSWKTQYF,TGTGCCAGCAGCTCTGAGACTAGCTGGAAGACCCAGTACTTC
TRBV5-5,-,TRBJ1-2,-,CASSLEAGGYGYTF,TGTGCCAGCAGCTTGGAGGCGGGGGGGTATGGCTACACCTTC
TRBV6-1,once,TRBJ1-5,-,CASSEWQRDQPQHF,TGTGCCAGCAGTGAATGGCAACGTGATCAGCCCCAGCATTTT
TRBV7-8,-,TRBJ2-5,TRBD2,CASSLDGLAGTQYF,TGTGCCAGCAGCTTAGATGGACTAGCGGGGACCCAGTACTTC
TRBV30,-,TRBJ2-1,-,CAWRETNEGQFF,TGTGCCTGGAGGGAGACCAATGAGGGGCAGTTCTTC
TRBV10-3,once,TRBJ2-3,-,CAISESRGGNTDTQYF,TGTGCCATCAGTGAGTCGAGGGGGGGCAACACAGATACGCAGTATTTT
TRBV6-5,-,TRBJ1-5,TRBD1,CASSQTGGNQPQHF,TGTGCCAGCAGTCAAACAGGGGGCAATCAGCCCCAGCATTTT
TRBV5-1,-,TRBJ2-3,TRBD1,CASSLGGQGSTDTQYF,TGCGCCAGCAGCTTGGGGGGACAGGGGAGCACAGATACGCAGTATTTT